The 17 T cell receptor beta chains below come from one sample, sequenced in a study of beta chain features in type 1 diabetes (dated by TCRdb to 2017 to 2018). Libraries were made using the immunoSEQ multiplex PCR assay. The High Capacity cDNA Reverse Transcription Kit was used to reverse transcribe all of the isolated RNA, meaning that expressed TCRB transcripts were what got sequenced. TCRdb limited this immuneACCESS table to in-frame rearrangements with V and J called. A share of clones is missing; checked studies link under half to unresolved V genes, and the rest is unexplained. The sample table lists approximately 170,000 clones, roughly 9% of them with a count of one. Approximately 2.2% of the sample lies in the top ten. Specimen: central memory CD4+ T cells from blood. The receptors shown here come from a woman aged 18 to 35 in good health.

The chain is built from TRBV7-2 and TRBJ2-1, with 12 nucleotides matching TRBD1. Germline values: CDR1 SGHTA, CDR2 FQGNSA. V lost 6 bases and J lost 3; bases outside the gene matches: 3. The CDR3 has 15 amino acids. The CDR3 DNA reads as TGTGCCAGCAGGGGGACAGGGGGCTTCTACAATGAGCAGTTCTTC. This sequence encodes CASRGTGGFYNEQFF.

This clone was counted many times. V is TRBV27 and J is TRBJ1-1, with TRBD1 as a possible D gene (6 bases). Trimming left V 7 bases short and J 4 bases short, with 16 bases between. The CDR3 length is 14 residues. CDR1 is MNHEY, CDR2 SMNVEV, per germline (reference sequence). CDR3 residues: CASNYNRVGTEAFF. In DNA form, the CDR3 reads TGTGCCAGCAATTACAACAGGGTGGGCACTGAAGCTTTCTTT.

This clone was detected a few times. The CDR3 DNA is TGCGCCAGCAGCCCCGAAACGGGACAGGGACGGGGCTATGGCTACACCTTC. Residues: CASSPETGQGRGYGYTF. The V and J genes are TRBV4-1 and TRBJ1-2; 9 bases agree with TRBD1. Germline lookup yields CDR1 MGHRA and CDR2 YSYEKL. Losses at the gene ends were 4 bases for V and 4 bases for J; bases not matched to a gene: 13. The CDR3 is 17 amino acids.

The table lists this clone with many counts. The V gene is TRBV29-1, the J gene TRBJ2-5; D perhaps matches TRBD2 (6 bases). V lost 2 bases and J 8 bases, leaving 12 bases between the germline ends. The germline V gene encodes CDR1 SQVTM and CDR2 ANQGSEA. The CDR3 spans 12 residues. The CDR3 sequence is CSVERLGGTQYF. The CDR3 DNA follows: TGCAGCGTTGAACGGCTGGGGGGAACCCAGTACTTC. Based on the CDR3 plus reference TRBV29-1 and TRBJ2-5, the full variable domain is SAVISQKPSRDICQRGTSLTIQCQVDSQVTMMFWYRQQPGQSLTLIATANQGSEATYESGFVIDKFPISRPNLTFSTLTVSNMSPEDSSIYLCSVERLGGTQYFGPGTRLLVL.

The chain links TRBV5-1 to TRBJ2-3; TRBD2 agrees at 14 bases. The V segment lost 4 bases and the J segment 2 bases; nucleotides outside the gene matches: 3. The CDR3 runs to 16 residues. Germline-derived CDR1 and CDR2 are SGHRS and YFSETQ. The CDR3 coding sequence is TGCGCCAGCAGCCCGGGACTAGCGGGGGACACAGATACGCAGTATTTT. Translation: CASSPGLAGDTDTQYF.

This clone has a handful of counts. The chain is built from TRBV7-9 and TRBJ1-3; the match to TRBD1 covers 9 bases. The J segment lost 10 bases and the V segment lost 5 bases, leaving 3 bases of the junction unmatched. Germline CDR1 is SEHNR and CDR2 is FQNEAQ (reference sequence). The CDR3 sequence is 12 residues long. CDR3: CASSRDRATIYF. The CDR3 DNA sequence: TGTGCCAGCAGCCGGGACAGGGCAACCATATATTTT.

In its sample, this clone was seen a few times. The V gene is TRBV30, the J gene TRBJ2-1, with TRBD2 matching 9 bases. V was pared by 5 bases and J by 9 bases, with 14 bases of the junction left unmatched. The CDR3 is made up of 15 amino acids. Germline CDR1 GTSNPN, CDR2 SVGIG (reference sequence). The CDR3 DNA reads TGTGCCTGGGCCAAGACTAGCGGAAGGGGGGGTGAGCAGTTCTTC. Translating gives CAWAKTSGRGGEQFF.

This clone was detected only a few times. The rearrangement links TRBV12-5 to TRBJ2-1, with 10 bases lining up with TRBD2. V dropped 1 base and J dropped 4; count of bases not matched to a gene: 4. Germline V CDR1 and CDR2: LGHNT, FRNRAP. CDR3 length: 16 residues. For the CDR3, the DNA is TGTGCTAGTGGTTTGGGACAGGGACTAGCGTACAATGAGCAGTTCTTC. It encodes CASGLGQGLAYNEQFF. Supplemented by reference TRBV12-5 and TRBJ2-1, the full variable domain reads DARVTQTPRHKVTEMGQEVTMRCQPILGHNTVFWYRQTMMQGLELLAYFRNRAPLDDSGMPKDRFSAEMPDATLATLKIQPSEPRDSAVYFCASGLGQGLAYNEQFFGPGTRLTVL.

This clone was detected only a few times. DNA for the CDR3: TGTGCCAGCAGCTTAGGAGGGGGGGGCGACTATGGCTACACCTTC. This sequence encodes CASSLGGGGDYGYTF. The V gene is TRBV11-2, the J gene TRBJ1-2; weak D call: TRBD1 (6 bases). CDR1 is SGHAT, CDR2 FQNNGV, per germline. With 1 base removed from V and 3 bases from J, the gap between germline ends came to 12 bases. The CDR3 has 15 residues.

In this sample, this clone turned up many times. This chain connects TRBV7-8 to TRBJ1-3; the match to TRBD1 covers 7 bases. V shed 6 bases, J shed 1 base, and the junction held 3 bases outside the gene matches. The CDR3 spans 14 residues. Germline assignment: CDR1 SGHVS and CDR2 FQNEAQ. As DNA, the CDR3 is TGTGCCAGCAGTTACAGGGGATCTGGAAACACCATATATTTT. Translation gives CASSYRGSGNTIYF.

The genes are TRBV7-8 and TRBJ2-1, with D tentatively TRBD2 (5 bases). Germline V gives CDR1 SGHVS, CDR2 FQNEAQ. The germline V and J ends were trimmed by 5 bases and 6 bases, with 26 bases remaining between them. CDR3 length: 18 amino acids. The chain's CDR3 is CASSPGGGPSTMGNEQFF. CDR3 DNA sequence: TGTGCCAGCAGCCCAGGCGGCGGGCCCTCCACTATGGGCAATGAGCAGTTCTTC. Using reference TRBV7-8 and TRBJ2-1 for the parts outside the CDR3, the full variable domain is GAGVSQSPRYKVAKRGQDVALRCDPISGHVSLFWYQQALGQGPEFLTYFQNEAQLDKSGLPSDRFFAERPEGSVSTLKIQRTQQEDSAVYLCASSPGGGPSTMGNEQFFGPGTRLTVL.

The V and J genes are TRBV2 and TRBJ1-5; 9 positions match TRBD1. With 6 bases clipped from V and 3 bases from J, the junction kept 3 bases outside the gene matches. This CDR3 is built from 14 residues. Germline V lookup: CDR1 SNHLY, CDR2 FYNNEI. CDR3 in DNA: TGTGCCAGCAGAAGGGACAGGGACAATCAGCCCCAGCATTTT. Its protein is CASRRDRDNQPQHF.

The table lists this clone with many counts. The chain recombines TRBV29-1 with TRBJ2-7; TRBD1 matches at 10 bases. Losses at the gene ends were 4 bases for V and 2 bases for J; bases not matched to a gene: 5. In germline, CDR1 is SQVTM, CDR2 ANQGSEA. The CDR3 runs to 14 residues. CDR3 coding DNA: TGCAGCGTTGGGGACAGGGGACTGGCCTACGAGCAGTACTTC. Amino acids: CSVGDRGLAYEQYF.

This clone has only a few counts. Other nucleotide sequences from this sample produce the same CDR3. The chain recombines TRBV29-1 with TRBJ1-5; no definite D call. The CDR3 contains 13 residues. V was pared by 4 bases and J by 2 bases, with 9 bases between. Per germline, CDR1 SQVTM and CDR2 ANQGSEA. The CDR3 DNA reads TGCAGCGTTGGTGGGGAGGGCAATCAGCCCCAGCATTTT. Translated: CSVGGEGNQPQHF.

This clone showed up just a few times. CDR3: CASSQSGDNTDTQYF. The CDR3, as DNA: TGTGCCAGCAGCCAATCGGGGGATAACACAGATACGCAGTATTTT. The chain combines TRBV7-2 with TRBJ2-3; tentative D call: TRBD2 (6 bases). The CDR3 totals 15 residues. The germline CDR1 and CDR2 sequences are SGHTA and FQGNSA. With 5 bases removed from V and 2 bases from J, the gap between germline ends came to 14 bases.

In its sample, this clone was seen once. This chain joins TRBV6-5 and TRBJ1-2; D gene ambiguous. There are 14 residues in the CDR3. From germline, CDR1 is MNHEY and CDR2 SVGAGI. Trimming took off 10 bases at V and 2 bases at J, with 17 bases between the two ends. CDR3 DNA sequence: TGTGCCACCCAACGGGAAGGCGGCAACTATGGCTACACCTTC. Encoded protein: CATQREGGNYGYTF.

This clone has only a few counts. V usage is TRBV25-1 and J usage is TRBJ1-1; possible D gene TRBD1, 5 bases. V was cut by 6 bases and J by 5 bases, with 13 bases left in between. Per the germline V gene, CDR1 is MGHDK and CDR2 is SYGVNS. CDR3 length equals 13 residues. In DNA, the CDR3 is TGTGCCAGCAGCCAACGCGGGGGAACTGAAGCTTTCTTT. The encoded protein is CASSQRGGTEAFF.